These 17 T cell receptor beta chains were all obtained from the same sample, sequenced in a study of OX40 agonist ivuxolimab in advanced cancers. The table came from immunoSEQ multiplex PCR; TCRdb's copy has only in-frame clones and leaves some out. The profile shows about 48,000 clones, around 84% of them singletons. The sample was CD4+ or CD8+ T cells sorted from blood, taken in a trial of the OX40 agonist ivuxolimab. These receptors were taken from an adult with an advanced solid tumor such as melanoma, head and neck, liver or kidney cancer.

This chain joins TRBV7-9 and TRBJ2-1, with no clear D. The CDR3 has 16 residues. Trimming removed 6 bases from V and 0 bases from J, with 15 bases in between. Germline V CDR1 and CDR2: SEHNR, FQNEAQ (reference sequence). The CDR3 DNA is TGTGCCAGCAGTCCAACCGGGCGGAGCTCCTACAATGAGCAGTTCTTC. It is translated as CASSPTGRSSYNEQFF.

The chain combines TRBV30 with TRBJ2-7; the D gene is possibly TRBD1 (6 bases). The ends were cut back, 5 bases at V and 2 bases at J, with 16 bases in the middle. Germline loops: CDR1 GTSNPN, CDR2 SVGIG (reference sequence). This CDR3 region has 14 residues. CDR3 DNA sequence: TGTGCCTGGGGGGTGGACAGTAGACCCTACGAGCAGTACTTC. Protein: CAWGVDSRPYEQYF. Based on the CDR3 plus reference TRBV30 and TRBJ2-7, the full variable domain is SQTIHQWPATLVQPVGSPLSLECTVEGTSNPNLYWYRQAAGRGLQLLFYSVGIGQISSEVPQNLSASRPQDRQFILSSKKLLLSDSGFYLCAWGVDSRPYEQYFGPGTRLTVT.

There are a few counts of this clone. V usage is TRBV10-3 and J usage is TRBJ2-1, with D tentatively TRBD1 or TRBD2 (5 bases each). Per the germline V gene, CDR1 is ENHRY and CDR2 is SYGVKD. The CDR3 has 15 amino acids. V was cut by 10 bases and J by 7 bases, with 23 bases left in between. The CDR3 here is CATYAGTISQNEQFF. The CDR3 DNA follows: TGTGCCACGTACGCCGGGACCATCAGCCAGAATGAGCAGTTCTTC.

This clone has just a few counts. This chain joins TRBV20-1 and TRBJ2-1; D unresolved. CDR3 length: 11 amino acids. The ends were cut back, 6 bases at V and 4 bases at J, with 7 bases in the middle. Germline V gene data show CDR1 as DFQATT and CDR2 as SNEGSKA (reference sequence). The CDR3 region is CSARNYNEQFF. The DNA of the CDR3 is TGCAGTGCCAGGAATTACAATGAGCAGTTCTTC.

This clone was picked up a small number of times. This chain joins TRBV10-3 and TRBJ1-2; no clear D gene. The ends were cut back, 0 bases at V and 7 bases at J, with 12 bases in the middle. The CDR3 extends over 14 amino acids. In germline, CDR1 is ENHRY, CDR2 SYGVKD. DNA for the CDR3: TGTGCCATCAGTGAGTCGAGGAGGTCAGTTGGCTACACCTTC. Translated: CAISESRRSVGYTF.

This chain connects TRBV28 to TRBJ2-1; D tentatively fits TRBD1 or TRBD2 (5 bases each). The germline V gene encodes CDR1 MDHEN and CDR2 SYDVKM. The CDR3 length is 15 residues. V was trimmed by 2 bases and J by 3 bases, leaving 11 bases between them. The CDR3 region is CASSLGAGDYNEQFF. DNA for the CDR3: TGTGCCAGCAGTTTAGGGGCCGGGGACTACAATGAGCAGTTCTTC.

V gene TRBV6-5 combines with J gene TRBJ1-1, with TRBD1 as a possible D gene (6 bases). Germline V lookup: CDR1 MNHEY, CDR2 SVGAGI. Trimming removed 1 base from V and 5 bases from J, with 14 bases in between. The CDR3 spans 15 residues. CDR3 DNA sequence: TGTGCCAGCAGTTACTTTAGAGGGCAGGGGACTGAAGCTTTCTTT. Translating it yields CASSYFRGQGTEAFF.

The V call is TRBV5-1, the J call TRBJ2-7, with 7 bases fitting TRBD1. J lost 3 bases, V lost 3 bases, and 6 bases had no gene match. This CDR3 has 14 residues. Germline-derived CDR1 and CDR2 are SGHRS and YFSETQ. CDR3 sequence: CASSSRTGDYEQYF. CDR3 in DNA: TGCGCCAGCAGCTCCCGGACAGGAGACTACGAGCAGTACTTC.

V gene TRBV19 combines with J gene TRBJ1-1; TRBD1 matches at 7 bases. The junction had 6 bases not matched to a gene; V was cut back by 0 bases and J by 5 bases. The CDR3 is made up of 15 amino acids. Germline loops: CDR1 LNHDA, CDR2 SQIVND (reference sequence). CDR3 DNA sequence: TGTGCCAGTAGTATAGAGCCGACAGGGACTACTGAAGCTTTCTTT. Translation: CASSIEPTGTTEAFF.

The rearrangement uses TRBV5-1 and TRBJ2-1; 7 nucleotides align to TRBD2. Trimming removed 0 bases from V and 5 bases from J; junction bases left unmatched: 5. The germline V gene has CDR1 SGHRS and CDR2 YFSETQ. The length of the CDR3 is 15 residues. CDR3 nucleotide sequence: TGCGCCAGCAGCTTGGAAAGGACTAGGAACAATGAGCAGTTCTTC. As protein: CASSLERTRNNEQFF.

The V and J genes are TRBV5-1 and TRBJ2-5; the D is unclear. Germline-derived CDR1 and CDR2 are SGHRS and YFSETQ. The CDR3 has 13 residues. The V end lost 5 bases, the J end lost 3 bases, and 11 bases lay between the germline ends. CDR3 amino acids: CASSEQFEETQYF. In DNA, the CDR3 is TGCGCCAGCAGTGAACAGTTTGAAGAGACCCAGTACTTC.

A single count supports this clone. The rearrangement joins TRBV5-1 to TRBJ2-1, with a tentative D call TRBD1 (6 bases). Trimming took 3 bases from V and 1 from J, leaving 11 bases between them. Germline V CDR1 and CDR2: SGHRS, YFSETQ. The CDR3 extends over 15 amino acids. The CDR3 DNA follows: TGCGCCAGCAGCTCTGGACAGACATCCTACAATGAGCAGTTCTTC. Amino acid sequence: CASSSGQTSYNEQFF. The whole variable domain, remainder taken from reference TRBV5-1 and TRBJ2-1, is KAGVTQTPRYLIKTRGQQVTLSCSPISGHRSVSWYQQTPGQGLQFLFEYFSETQRNKGNFPGRFSGRQFSNSRSEMNVSTLELGDSALYLCASSSGQTSYNEQFFGPGTRLTVL.

The genes are TRBV7-9 and TRBJ2-6; D not resolved. This CDR3 comprises 16 residues. Germline CDR1 reads SEHNR; CDR2 reads FQNEAQ (reference sequence). The V end was cut by 5 bases, the J end by 3 bases, with 14 bases between. This CDR3 is CASSLGSSGGANVLTF. The CDR3 DNA sequence: TGTGCCAGCAGCCTGGGCAGCTCGGGTGGGGCCAACGTCCTGACTTTC. Based on the CDR3 plus reference TRBV7-9 and TRBJ2-6, the full variable domain is DTGVSQNPRHKITKRGQNVTFRCDPISEHNRLYWYRQTLGQGPEFLTYFQNEAQLEKSRLLSDRFSAERPKGSFSTLEIQRTEQGDSAMYLCASSLGSSGGANVLTFGAGSRLTVL.

The rearrangement joins TRBV19 to TRBJ2-5; 15 nucleotides agree with TRBD2. The CDR3 spans 19 residues. Germline CDR1 reads LNHDA; CDR2 reads SQIVND (reference sequence). The ends lost 5 bases at V and 0 bases at J; junction bases unmatched: 10. The CDR3 is CASSPYRTSGRGDQETQYF. CDR3 in DNA: TGTGCCAGTAGTCCGTACCGGACTAGCGGGAGGGGGGACCAAGAGACCCAGTACTTC.

This chain links TRBV19 with TRBJ1-5; D remains unclear. Germline CDR1 reads LNHDA; CDR2 reads SQIVND (reference sequence). V was cut by 3 bases and J by 5 bases, with 8 bases left in between. The CDR3 extends over 13 amino acids. CDR3 sequence: CASSIILDQPQHF. The CDR3 DNA sequence: TGTGCCAGTAGTATCATTTTGGATCAGCCCCAGCATTTT.

This clone was seen a few times. The chain joins TRBV30 to TRBJ1-5; D remains ambiguous. The CDR3 sequence is 13 residues long. CDR1 GTSNPN and CDR2 SVGIG come from the germline V gene (reference sequence). Deletions cut 1 base from V and 3 bases from J, with 7 bases between. CDR3 region: CAWSGRNNQPQHF. The CDR3 DNA reads as TGTGCCTGGAGTGGCAGGAACAATCAGCCCCAGCATTTT.

This chain uses TRBV18 with TRBJ2-1; 8 bases map to TRBD2. There are 15 residues in the CDR3. The ends lost 3 bases at V and 8 bases at J; junction bases unmatched: 9. CDR1 is KGHSH and CDR2 is LQKENI in the germline V gene. The CDR3 sequence is CASSPSGGGVDEQFF. CDR3 sequence (DNA): TGTGCCAGCTCACCTTCGGGAGGGGGGGTCGATGAGCAGTTCTTC.